The rows below give T cell receptor beta chains drawn from one sample of a study of cytomegalovirus exposure and HLA in healthy donors. Libraries were prepared by immunoSEQ multiplex PCR; TCRdb keeps only in-frame clonotypes and omits some of them. The sample lists some 190,000 clones; roughly 80% were seen once. The material sequenced was PBMCs. The receptors shown here come from a woman aged 30 to 39 in good health and CMV-seropositive. Each CDR3 is given with its conserved first and last residue.

v_call,j_call,cdr3_aa
TRBV4-2,TRBJ2-1,CASSQREAGEVEQFF
TRBV5-4,TRBJ2-7,CASSADRGLYEQYF
TRBV4-1,TRBJ2-2,CASSQGSAGGYTGELFF
TRBV5-6,TRBJ2-1,CASSLVSVAGGPDEQFF
TRBV7-9,TRBJ2-7,CASSSFRGPYEQYF
TRBV11-2,TRBJ1-5,CASSTSRRNQPQHF
TRBV19,TRBJ2-1,CASSISRLAGYNEQFF
TRBV28,TRBJ2-7,CASTRTGVPHEQYF
TRBV11-2,TRBJ2-3,CASSLAGQVDTQYF
TRBV5-1,TRBJ2-3,CASSIGTGVDTQYF
TRBV7-2,TRBJ2-1,CASSLSLEGNEQFF
TRBV5-4,TRBJ2-5,CAGSLGPERESRETQYF
TRBV2,TRBJ2-2,CAIRPGLAGNTGELFF
TRBV27,TRBJ1-2,CASSPSRGAPYGYTF
TRBV4-1,TRBJ2-5,CASSLGLGRETQYF
TRBV6-5,TRBJ2-2,CASSYRGTSDGELFF